The 29 T cell receptor beta chains below come from one sample, sequenced in a study of T cells in Graves' hyperthyroidism and ophthalmopathy. Researchers took RNA transcripts and amplified the TCR beta CDR3 regions from them. The TCR CDR3 first-round RT-PCR relied on the HTBI primer set. TCRdb called the multiplex PCR reads again in MiXCR, with one record for every CDR3 protein. The data show about 530,000 distinct CDR3 sequences, over 15% seen once. The sequenced material came from blood. These receptors were collected from a woman aged 18 to 35 with Graves' ophthalmopathy.

There are many counts of this clonotype. The chain carries TRBV11-2 and TRBJ2-1; D is undetermined. The V and J ends lost 9 bases and 0 bases respectively, with 18 bases between them. The CDR3 is made up of 16 amino acids. CDR1 SGHAT and CDR2 FQNNGV come from the germline V gene. The CDR3 DNA sequence: TGTGCCAGTCTCGCTCGCCCGGGTAGCTCCTACAATGAGCAGTTCTTC. Protein sequence: CASLARPGSSYNEQFF.

The chain uses TRBV30 and TRBJ1-1, with D maybe TRBD1 (5 bases). There are 14 residues in the CDR3. Trimming left V 2 bases short and J 3 bases short, with 13 bases between. Germline lookup yields CDR1 GTSNPN and CDR2 SVGIG (reference sequence). CDR3 coding DNA: TGTGCCTGGAGTCCAACCTTGGGGGACACTGAAGCTTTCTTT. Protein sequence: CAWSPTLGDTEAFF.

The J gene is TRBJ2-1, the V gene TRBV24-1, with TRBD1 identical over 11 bases. The V gene's germline CDR1 is KGHDR and CDR2 SFDVKD. The V and J ends lost 8 bases and 6 bases, in that order; junction bases with no gene match: 2. The CDR3 has 13 amino acids. The CDR3 DNA reads TGTGCCACCATGGGGACAGGGGGCAATGAGCAGTTCTTC. Protein sequence: CATMGTGGNEQFF.

This clonotype turned up a few times. Being one base from a much bigger clone, this may be a read error. The chain carries TRBV7-9 and TRBJ2-7, with unresolved D. Looked up from germline, CDR1 is SEHNR and CDR2 is FQNEAQ (reference sequence). With 5 bases removed from V and 2 bases from J, the gap between germline ends came to 13 bases. The CDR3 runs 14 residues. The CDR3 spells CASSPTGRPYEQYF. The CDR3 DNA follows: TGTGCCAGCAGCCCTACCGGACGGCCCTACGAGCAGTACTTC. The variable domain in full, completed from reference TRBV7-9 and TRBJ2-7, reads DTGVSQNPRHKITKRGQNVTFRCDPISEHNRLYWYRQTLGQGPEFLTYFQNEAQLEKSRLLSDRFSAERPKGSFSTLEIQRTEQGDSAMYLCASSPTGRPYEQYFGPGTRLTVT.

At least ten counts were recorded for this clonotype. The V call is TRBV20-1, the J call TRBJ2-7; 7 nucleotides align to TRBD2. J was trimmed by 0 bases and V by 0 bases; bases with no gene match: 5. The germline V gene has CDR1 DFQATT and CDR2 SNEGSKA (reference sequence). The CDR3 sequence is 15 residues long. The CDR3 reads CSARDPSGDSYEQYF. The CDR3 DNA reads TGCAGTGCTAGAGATCCCAGCGGGGACTCCTACGAGCAGTACTTC.

This clonotype was counted ten times or more. This chain uses TRBV27 with TRBJ2-7; 8 positions agree with TRBD2. This CDR3 comprises 15 residues. The V gene end was trimmed by 5 bases and the J gene end by 3 bases; junction bases not matched to a gene: 9. Germline values: CDR1 MNHEY, CDR2 SMNVEV (reference sequence). CDR3 protein: CASSVGLGPHYEQYF. The CDR3 bases are TGTGCCAGCAGTGTGGGACTAGGGCCCCACTACGAGCAGTACTTC.

This clonotype was observed a few times. The CDR3 loop reads CASSKGTSDAYEQYF. The CDR3 nucleotides are TGTGCCAGCAGCAAAGGGACTAGCGACGCCTACGAGCAGTACTTC. V and J are TRBV4-2 and TRBJ2-7; TRBD2 matches at 10 bases. V was pared by 5 bases and J by 2 bases, with 6 bases of the junction left unmatched. CDR3 length equals 15 residues. Germline V CDR1 and CDR2: LGHNA, YNFKEQ.

The sample holds a few counts of this clonotype. This rearrangement joins TRBV6-1 to TRBJ1-4, with a possible D match to TRBD1 (6 bases). With 5 bases removed from V and 7 bases from J, the gap between germline ends came to 29 bases. This CDR3 has 19 residues. The germline V gene encodes CDR1 MNHNS and CDR2 SASEGT. The CDR3 DNA follows: TGTGCCAGCAGTCCACTCGGGACATCTTATTGGGGGTCGGGTGAAAAACTGTTTTTT. Translating it yields CASSPLGTSYWGSGEKLFF.

The V call is TRBV9, the J call TRBJ2-7; the D gene is possibly TRBD1 (6 bases). The CDR3 loop spans 13 amino acids. V was cut by 4 bases and J by 3 bases, with 11 bases left in between. The germline V gene has CDR1 SGDLS and CDR2 YYNGEE. The CDR3 DNA reads as TGTGCCAGCAGCCAGGGGAACGACTACGAGCAGTACTTC. Protein: CASSQGNDYEQYF.

This clonotype showed up just a few times. The chain combines TRBV30 with TRBJ2-2; unclear D gene. The CDR3 is 13 amino acids. Germline loops: CDR1 GTSNPN, CDR2 SVGIG (reference sequence). The V end was cut by 4 bases, the J end by 4 bases, with 10 bases between. DNA for the CDR3: TGTGCCTGGAAAGGACCGGCCACCGGGGAGCTGTTTTTT. It translates to CAWKGPATGELFF.

This clonotype appeared many times. In nucleotides, the CDR3 is TGTGCCAGCAGCCTCGCGGACGGCAATCAGCCCCAGCATTTT. Translating it yields CASSLADGNQPQHF. The gene calls are TRBV11-2 and TRBJ1-5; D is unresolved. The CDR3 loop spans 14 amino acids. Deletions cut 5 bases from V and 2 bases from J, with 10 bases between. Germline V gene data show CDR1 as SGHAT and CDR2 as FQNNGV.

The chain recombines TRBV20-1 with TRBJ1-6; D unclear. The CDR3 consists of 15 residues. The ends were cut back, 6 bases at V and 6 bases at J, with 18 bases in the middle. Germline CDR1 reads DFQATT; CDR2 reads SNEGSKA (reference sequence). This chain's CDR3 is CSAWGEGMGNSPLHF. The CDR3 bases are TGCAGTGCGTGGGGAGAGGGAATGGGTAATTCACCCCTCCACTTT.

This clonotype was counted at least ten times. The J gene is TRBJ2-3, the V gene TRBV28; 7 bases map to TRBD2. The CDR3 has 15 residues. With 6 bases clipped from V and 3 bases from J, the junction kept 9 bases outside the gene matches. CDR1 and CDR2 (germline): MDHEN, SYDVKM. The DNA of the CDR3 is TGTGCCAGCAGCGACTTGGGGGGGGATACAGATACGCAGTATTTT. This sequence encodes CASSDLGGDTDTQYF.

As to this clonotype: A much larger clone lies one base from this, so it may be a read error. The chain couples TRBV7-6 to TRBJ2-1, with D perhaps given as TRBD1 or TRBD2 (6 bases each). V lost 1 base and J 4 bases, leaving 11 bases between the germline ends. CDR3 length: 15 residues. Per germline, CDR1 SGHVS and CDR2 FNYEAQ. CDR3 protein: CASSLEGGKYNEQFF. CDR3 bases: TGTGCCAGCAGCTTAGAGGGGGGAAAATACAATGAGCAGTTCTTC.

The chain recombines TRBV6-2 or TRBV6-3 with TRBJ2-3, with TRBD2 identical over 7 bases. This CDR3 has 16 residues. Looked up from germline, CDR1 is MNHEY and CDR2 is SVGEGT. The ends lost 0 bases at V and 4 bases at J; junction bases unmatched: 7. This CDR3 is CASSYSMSRGADTQYF. DNA of the CDR3: TGTGCCAGCAGTTACTCGATGTCCCGGGGGGCAGATACGCAGTATTTT.

This clonotype has ten or more counts. The chain joins TRBV6-1 to TRBJ1-2; 8 bases agree with TRBD1. The CDR3 extends over 14 amino acids. Germline assignment: CDR1 MNHNS and CDR2 SASEGT. V lost 3 bases, J lost 6 bases, and 6 bases stayed unmatched. Here the CDR3 DNA reads TGTGCCAGCAGTGAGCGGACAGGGAGGGATGGCTACACCTTC. Its protein product is CASSERTGRDGYTF.

This clonotype was counted at least ten times. V and J are TRBV6-2 or TRBV6-3 and TRBJ2-7; 8 nucleotides align to TRBD1. J was trimmed by 4 bases and V by 2 bases; bases with no gene match: 7. CDR1 and CDR2 (germline): MNHEY, SVGEGT. The CDR3 is made up of 15 amino acids. The CDR3 spells CASSYLDGQGYEQYF. The CDR3 bases are TGTGCCAGCAGTTACCTCGATGGACAGGGTTACGAGCAGTACTTC.

This chain links TRBV2 with TRBJ2-3, with 8 bases that match TRBD1. Germline V lookup: CDR1 SNHLY, CDR2 FYNNEI. Trimming cost V 10 bases and J 0 bases; bases outside gene matches: 6. This CDR3 has 14 amino acids. This chain's CDR3 is CANPGQDSTDTQYF. CDR3 coding DNA: TGTGCCAACCCGGGACAGGATAGCACAGATACGCAGTATTTT.

The sample holds many counts of this clonotype. The rearrangement joins TRBV20-1 to TRBJ2-7; maybe TRBD1 (5 bases). The CDR3 has 15 residues. The V end lost 6 bases, the J end lost 5 bases, and 23 bases lay between the germline ends. The germline gives CDR1 DFQATT, CDR2 SNEGSKA (reference sequence). In DNA form, the CDR3 reads TGCAGTGCAAGGACATTGCGCCAGGGATCGAACGAGCAGTACTTC. It yields the protein CSARTLRQGSNEQYF.

This chain joins TRBV10-3 and TRBJ2-1; 14 bases are a match to TRBD2. This CDR3 contains 15 residues. Trimming cost V 4 bases and J 7 bases; bases outside gene matches: 3. CDR1 is ENHRY and CDR2 is SYGVKD in the germline V gene. Here the CDR3 DNA reads TGTGCCATCAGTGGGACTAGCGGGAGGAGAAATGAGCAGTTCTTC. It specifies CAISGTSGRRNEQFF.

This clonotype was picked up many times. The chain has TRBV6-1 and TRBJ2-1; D is perhaps TRBD1 (6 bases). The germline V gene has CDR1 MNHNS and CDR2 SASEGT. The V and J ends lost 3 bases and 5 bases respectively, with 14 bases between them. This CDR3 has 15 residues. CDR3 amino acids: CASSDKRAGDNEQFF. CDR3 DNA sequence: TGTGCCAGCAGTGATAAGCGAGCAGGGGACAATGAGCAGTTCTTC.

At least ten counts were recorded for this clonotype. The chain links TRBV20-1 to TRBJ1-2; 9 bases are shared with TRBD1. The length of the CDR3 is 12 residues. Germline loops: CDR1 DFQATT, CDR2 SNEGSKA (reference sequence). The CDR3 reads CRPQGARYGYTF. The CDR3 DNA is TGCAGACCACAGGGGGCTAGGTATGGCTACACCTTC.

This clonotype was recorded at least ten times. The chain has TRBV10-3 and TRBJ1-1; 8 bases are shared with TRBD1. CDR1 and CDR2 from the germline V gene are ENHRY and SYGVKD. The length of the CDR3 is 15 residues. Trimming cost V 6 bases and J 7 bases; bases outside gene matches: 13. This chain's CDR3 is CAIRPNPTGVIEAFF. CDR3 sequence (DNA): TGTGCCATCAGACCCAATCCGACAGGGGTGATTGAAGCTTTCTTT.

The chain carries TRBV7-3 and TRBJ2-5; 13 nucleotides agree with TRBD2. Germline lookup yields CDR1 SGHTA and CDR2 FQGTGA. The V and J ends lost 5 bases and 4 bases, in that order; junction bases with no gene match: 16. The CDR3 length is 19 residues. CDR3 coding DNA: TGTGCCAGCAGCCCCCTCGGGGGTGGACTAGCGGGGGAGGTAGAGACCCAGTACTTC. Amino acid sequence: CASSPLGGGLAGEVETQYF.

This clonotype occurred a few times. This sequence joins TRBV9 and TRBJ1-2; tentatively, D is TRBD1 (6 bases). From germline, CDR1 is SGDLS and CDR2 YYNGEE. With 3 bases removed from V and 4 bases from J, the gap between germline ends came to 13 bases. The CDR3 has 14 residues. The CDR3 loop reads CASSGEQGLYGYTF. CDR3 bases: TGTGCCAGCAGCGGTGAGCAGGGGCTCTATGGCTACACCTTC.

This clonotype was counted many times. The chain carries TRBV28 and TRBJ2-1, with D perhaps TRBD2 (5 bases). This CDR3 region has 14 residues. Per germline, CDR1 MDHEN and CDR2 SYDVKM. Trimming pared 7 bases from V and 9 bases from J, leaving 19 bases between. The CDR3 loop reads CASIRGGFKGEQFF. The CDR3 DNA reads as TGTGCCAGCATTCGAGGAGGTTTTAAGGGTGAGCAGTTCTTC. Full variable domain (rest looked up from reference TRBV28 and TRBJ2-1): DVKVTQSSRYLVKRTGEKVFLECVQDMDHENMFWYRQDPGLGLRLIYFSYDVKMKEKGDIPEGYSVSREKKERFSLILESASTNQTSMYLCASIRGGFKGEQFFGPGTRLTVL.

The chain couples TRBV20-1 to TRBJ1-1; D is unresolved. Germline V gives CDR1 DFQATT, CDR2 SNEGSKA (reference sequence). The CDR3 covers 13 residues. Trimming shortened V by 0 bases and J by 0 bases, and 5 bases separated the two germline ends. CDR3 bases: TGCAGTGCTAGAGATCAAGTGAACACTGAAGCTTTCTTT. It yields the protein CSARDQVNTEAFF.

The sample holds many counts of this clonotype. The rearrangement links TRBV7-8 to TRBJ2-7, with D perhaps matching TRBD2 (5 bases). Germline CDR1 is SGHVS and CDR2 is FQNEAQ. This CDR3 comprises 13 residues. V was shortened by 5 bases and J by 6 bases, with 14 bases between the two germline ends. CDR3 DNA sequence: TGTGCCAGCAGCCCCGTTCGGGGATCCGAGCAGTACTTC. This codes for CASSPVRGSEQYF.

The chain links TRBV7-8 to TRBJ1-4; 7 nucleotides agree with TRBD1. Germline V gene lookup returns CDR1 SGHVS and CDR2 FQNEAQ. The J segment lost 0 bases and the V segment lost 4 bases, leaving 14 bases of the junction unmatched. The CDR3 spans 19 residues. CDR3 residues: CASSWRDRSPTSTNEKLFF. The CDR3, as DNA: TGTGCCAGCAGCTGGAGGGACAGAAGCCCTACTTCAACTAATGAAAAACTGTTTTTT.